This T cell receptor beta chain was observed in a study of Ad26.COV2.S vaccination and SARS-CoV-2 variants. Study-wide background: Once or twice, 56 days apart, Ad26.COV2.S was delivered intramuscularly.

Indicated treatment: roughly 18 received Ad26.COV2.S at low or high dose, single or two shots; 5 received placebo; per-sample allocation not given. Vaccine and placebo recipients were sampled on day 63 after the first injection. Clones were read by immunoSEQ multiplex PCR, and TCRdb kept only the in-frame ones, dropping some. The sample has about 400,000 clones; approximately 90% are singletons. The length of the CDR3 is 14 residues. Trimming shortened V by 1 base and J by 3 bases, and 11 bases separated the two germline ends. Germline CDR1 is SGHKS and CDR2 is YYEKEE (reference sequence). The sequenced sample was peripheral blood, obtained in a trial of Ad26.COV2.S vaccine versus placebo. This TCR was recovered from a person between 18 and 59 years old who received the Ad26.COV2.S COVID-19 vaccine or a placebo. The chain joins TRBV5-5 to TRBJ2-7; D gene ambiguous. CDR3 coding DNA: TGTGCCAGCAGCTTGCTGGAGTTCGACTACGAGCAGTACTTC. The encoded protein is CASSLLEFDYEQYF.